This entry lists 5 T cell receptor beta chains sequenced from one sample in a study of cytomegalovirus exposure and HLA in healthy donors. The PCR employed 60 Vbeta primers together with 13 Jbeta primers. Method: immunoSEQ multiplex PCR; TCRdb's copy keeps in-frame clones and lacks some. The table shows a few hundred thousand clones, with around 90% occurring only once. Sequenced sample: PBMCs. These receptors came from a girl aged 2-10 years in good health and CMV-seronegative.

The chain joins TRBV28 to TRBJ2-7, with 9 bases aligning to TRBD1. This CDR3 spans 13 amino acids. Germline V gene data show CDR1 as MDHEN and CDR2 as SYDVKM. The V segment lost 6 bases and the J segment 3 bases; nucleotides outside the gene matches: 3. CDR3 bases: TGTGCCAGCAGGACAGGGGGATACTACGAGCAGTACTTC. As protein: CASRTGGYYEQYF.

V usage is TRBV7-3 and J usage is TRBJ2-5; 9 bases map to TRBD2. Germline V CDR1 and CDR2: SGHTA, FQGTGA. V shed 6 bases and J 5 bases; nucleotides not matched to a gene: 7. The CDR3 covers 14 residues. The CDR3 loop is CASSPGLASETQYF. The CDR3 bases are TGTGCCAGCAGTCCGGGACTAGCATCGGAGACCCAGTACTTC.

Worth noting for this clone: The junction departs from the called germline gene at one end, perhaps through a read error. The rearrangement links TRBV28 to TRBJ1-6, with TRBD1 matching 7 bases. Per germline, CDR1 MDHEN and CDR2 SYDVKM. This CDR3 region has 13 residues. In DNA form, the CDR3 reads TGTGCCAGCAGTTCCCCACCGGGACAGCCGAAAGAATTT. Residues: CASSSPPGQPKEF.

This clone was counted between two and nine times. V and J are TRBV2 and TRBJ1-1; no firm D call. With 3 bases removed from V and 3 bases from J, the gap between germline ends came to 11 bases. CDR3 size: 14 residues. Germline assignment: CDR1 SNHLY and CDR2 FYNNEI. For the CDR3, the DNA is TGTGCCAGCAGTGACAGTGGCCGGGACACTGAAGCTTTCTTT. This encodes CASSDSGRDTEAFF.

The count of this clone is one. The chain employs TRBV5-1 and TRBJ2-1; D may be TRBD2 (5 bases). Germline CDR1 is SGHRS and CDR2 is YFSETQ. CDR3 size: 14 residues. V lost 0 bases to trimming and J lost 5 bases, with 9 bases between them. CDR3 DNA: TGCGCCAGCAGCTTGGGCGGGCTTAACAATGAGCAGTTCTTC. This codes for CASSLGGLNNEQFF.